The clone carrying this T cell receptor beta chain is a singleton in its sample. The CDR3 is 12 residues long. Germline V gives CDR1 SEHNR, CDR2 FQNEAQ (reference sequence). The trim removed 3 bases at V and 8 bases at J, leaving 3 bases unmatched. Assay: immunoSEQ multiplex PCR; the TCRdb copy retains only in-frame clones and omits some. Of some 100,000 clones in the sample, about 85% were seen once. These data come from a study of blood T cell repertoires in COVID-19. Study context: Collection of acute and convalescent COVID-19 samples took place in the United States, Italy and Spain.

This sequence joins TRBV7-9 and TRBJ1-2; 7 nucleotides match TRBD1. The sample comprised peripheral blood. This receptor was identified in a woman in her seventies with active or convalescent COVID-19. This CDR3 reads CASSFDREGYTF. CDR3 nucleotides: TGTGCCAGCAGCTTCGACAGGGAAGGCTACACCTTC.